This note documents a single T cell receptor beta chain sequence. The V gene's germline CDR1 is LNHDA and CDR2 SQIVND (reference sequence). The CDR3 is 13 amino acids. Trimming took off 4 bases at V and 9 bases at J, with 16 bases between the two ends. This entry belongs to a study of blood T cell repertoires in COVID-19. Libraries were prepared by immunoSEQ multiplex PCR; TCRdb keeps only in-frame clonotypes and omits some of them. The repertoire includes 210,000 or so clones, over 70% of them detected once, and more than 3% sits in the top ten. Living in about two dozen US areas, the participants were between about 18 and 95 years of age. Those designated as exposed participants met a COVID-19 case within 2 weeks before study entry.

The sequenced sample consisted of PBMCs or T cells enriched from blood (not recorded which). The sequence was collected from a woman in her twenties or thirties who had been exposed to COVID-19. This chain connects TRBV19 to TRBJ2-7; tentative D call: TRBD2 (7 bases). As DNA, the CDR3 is TGTGCCAGTAGTACGGGGGGCGGTTCGGGGCAGTACTTC. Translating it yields CASSTGGGSGQYF.